The 30 T cell receptor beta chains below were found in one sample sequenced in a study of blood T cell repertoires in COVID-19. Data came from immunoSEQ multiplex PCR; TCRdb stores just in-frame clones and leaves some out. The data contain fewer than 500,000 clones, around 90% of them singletons. The sequencing input was PBMCs or T cells enriched from blood (not recorded which). Every receptor here comes from a woman aged 18 to 35 who had recovered from COVID-19.

The chain employs TRBV2 and TRBJ1-2; the match to TRBD1 covers 7 bases. CDR3 size: 15 residues. V lost 0 bases and J lost 6; bases outside the gene matches: 7. Germline V lookup: CDR1 SNHLY, CDR2 FYNNEI. The DNA for the CDR3 is TGTGCCAGCAGTGAAGCGCTTCTAGGGGGCAATGGCTACACCTTC. This sequence encodes CASSEALLGGNGYTF.

This clone was seen once. This sequence joins TRBV18 and TRBJ1-1, with TRBD1 matching 12 bases. The CDR3 runs 17 residues. V was pared by 2 bases and J by 3 bases, with 7 bases of the junction left unmatched. Germline V lookup: CDR1 KGHSH, CDR2 LQKENI. CDR3 sequence (DNA): TGTGCCAGCTCACCAGTAGGGACAGGGGGCCAGGACACTGAAGCTTTCTTT. Protein sequence: CASSPVGTGGQDTEAFF.

The CDR3 sequence is CASSIVAATNEKLFF. The CDR3 DNA reads as TGTGCCAGTAGTATCGTGGCAGCAACTAATGAAAAACTGTTTTTT. This sequence joins TRBV19 and TRBJ1-4; D call uncertain. Germline loops: CDR1 LNHDA, CDR2 SQIVND (reference sequence). The V end was cut by 3 bases, the J end by 0 bases, with 8 bases between. This CDR3 is 15 amino acids long.

This chain uses TRBV10-2 with TRBJ2-7, with 11 nucleotides matching TRBD2. The CDR3 runs to 13 residues. V shed 6 bases and J 2 bases; nucleotides not matched to a gene: 0. Germline CDR1 reads WSHSY; CDR2 reads SAAADI. CDR3 loop: CASRGLAAYEQYF. The CDR3, as DNA: TGCGCCAGCAGGGGACTAGCGGCCTACGAGCAGTACTTC.

The rearrangement links TRBV11-2 to TRBJ1-1; no firm D call. The CDR3 spans 15 residues. CDR1 and CDR2 from the germline V gene are SGHAT and FQNNGV. Trimming took off 2 bases at V and 3 bases at J, with 13 bases between the two ends. In nucleotides, the CDR3 is TGTGCCAGCAGCTTAACCCCGGCCGGGTACACTGAAGCTTTCTTT. This codes for CASSLTPAGYTEAFF.

The genes are TRBV29-1 and TRBJ2-2; TRBD1 matches at 10 bases. Per the germline V gene, CDR1 is SQVTM and CDR2 is ANQGSEA. V dropped 8 bases and J dropped 6; count of bases not matched to a gene: 9. This CDR3 comprises 14 residues. CDR3 bases: TGCAGCTCTCGGACAGGGGGAGGGTCCGGGGAGCTGTTTTTT. It is translated as CSSRTGGGSGELFF.

This clone was counted only a few times. The V call is TRBV11-2, the J call TRBJ1-5; a weak D match, TRBD1 (5 bases). The V gene lost 5 bases and the J gene lost 1 base, with 12 bases spanning the gap. This CDR3 has 15 amino acids. Germline lookup yields CDR1 SGHAT and CDR2 FQNNGV. DNA of the CDR3: TGTGCCAGCAGCCCATGGGGGGGAAGCAATCAGCCCCAGCATTTT. It is translated as CASSPWGGSNQPQHF.

This clone was detected only a few times. The chain is built from TRBV28 and TRBJ2-1; TRBD1 is a possible D gene (5 bases). V lost 7 bases, J lost 2 bases, and 6 bases lay in between. There are 12 residues in the CDR3. CDR1 and CDR2 from the germline V gene are MDHEN and SYDVKM. This CDR3 reads CASKTAYNEQFF. In DNA form, the CDR3 reads TGTGCCAGCAAGACAGCCTACAATGAGCAGTTCTTC. The variable domain in full, completed from reference TRBV28 and TRBJ2-1, reads DVKVTQSSRYLVKRTGEKVFLECVQDMDHENMFWYRQDPGLGLRLIYFSYDVKMKEKGDIPEGYSVSREKKERFSLILESASTNQTSMYLCASKTAYNEQFFGPGTRLTVL.

The J gene is TRBJ1-1, the V gene TRBV30; 8 bases match TRBD1. The length of the CDR3 is 15 residues. CDR1 and CDR2 (germline): GTSNPN, SVGIG (reference sequence). Trimming took 6 bases from V and 5 from J; bases not matched to a gene: 14. CDR3 in amino acids: CACDSGSGGQTEAFF. The DNA of the CDR3 is TGTGCCTGCGACTCCGGCTCAGGGGGCCAGACTGAAGCTTTCTTT. Full variable domain (remainder filled in from reference TRBV30 and TRBJ1-1): SQTIHQWPATLVQPVGSPLSLECTVEGTSNPNLYWYRQAAGRGLQLLFYSVGIGQISSEVPQNLSASRPQDRQFILSSKKLLLSDSGFYLCACDSGSGGQTEAFFGQGTRLTVV.

The genes are TRBV5-6 and TRBJ2-6, with TRBD2 as a possible D gene (5 bases). The germline CDR1 and CDR2 sequences are SGHDT and YYEEEE. Trimming removed 0 bases at V and 0 bases at J, with 10 bases between. CDR3 size: 17 residues. CDR3 in DNA: TGTGCCAGCAGCTTGGGGGTCGGACTCTCTGGGGCCAACGTCCTGACTTTC. This codes for CASSLGVGLSGANVLTF.

For this clone: The same CDR3 can be traced to other DNA sequences in this sample. The chain joins TRBV7-9 to TRBJ2-3; TRBD1 might be the D (6 bases). Between the trimmed V and J ends, which lost 3 bases and 4 bases, there was a span of 8 bases. This CDR3 is 13 amino acids long. Germline assignment: CDR1 SEHNR and CDR2 FQNEAQ (reference sequence). DNA of the CDR3: TGTGCCAGCAGCTTTCCAGGGGCAGATACGCAGTATTTT. This translates into CASSFPGADTQYF.

The V gene is TRBV29-1, the J gene TRBJ2-5; tentatively, D is TRBD2 (6 bases). The CDR3 length is 15 residues. The V and J ends lost 4 bases and 2 bases respectively, with 17 bases between them. Germline loops: CDR1 SQVTM, CDR2 ANQGSEA. The CDR3 nucleotides read TGCAGCGTTGCCCCGGCGGGGCACGTGCAAGAGACCCAGTACTTC. It yields the protein CSVAPAGHVQETQYF.

This clone was detected once. This chain joins TRBV28 and TRBJ1-2, with 7 bases lining up with TRBD1. The J segment lost 4 bases and the V segment lost 5 bases, leaving 4 bases of the junction unmatched. The CDR3 extends over 13 amino acids. CDR1 MDHEN and CDR2 SYDVKM come from the germline V gene. The CDR3 sequence is CASSPTGSYGYTF. Written as DNA, the CDR3 is TGTGCCAGCAGTCCGACAGGGTCCTATGGCTACACCTTC.

The V gene is TRBV18, the J gene TRBJ1-1; D remains unclear. Germline V gives CDR1 KGHSH, CDR2 LQKENI. CDR3 length equals 18 residues. V was shortened by 1 base and J by 3 bases, with 21 bases between the two germline ends. The CDR3 loop reads CASSPLPEPRGGDTEAFF. The DNA for the CDR3 is TGTGCCAGCTCACCACTACCCGAGCCACGGGGAGGAGACACTGAAGCTTTCTTT.

In its sample, this clone was seen a few times. CDR3 residues: CAISAFSDSGNTIYF. DNA of the CDR3: TGTGCCATCAGTGCCTTTAGTGACTCTGGAAACACCATATATTTT. V and J are TRBV10-3 and TRBJ1-3; D ambiguous. In germline, CDR1 is ENHRY, CDR2 SYGVKD. V was shortened by 4 bases and J by 0 bases, with 10 bases between the two germline ends. The CDR3 extends over 15 amino acids.

The CDR3 coding sequence is TGTGCCAGCCTGAGGGCAGCGGGGGGACCTTCATCCTACAATGAGCAGTTCTTC. Encoded protein: CASLRAAGGPSSYNEQFF. J is TRBJ2-1 and V is TRBV2, with 9 positions matching TRBD2. This CDR3 has 18 residues. V dropped 8 bases and J dropped 1; count of bases not matched to a gene: 15. Looked up from germline, CDR1 is SNHLY and CDR2 is FYNNEI.

The chain uses TRBV5-1 and TRBJ2-1, with D perhaps matching TRBD1 (6 bases). This CDR3 region has 15 residues. Germline assignment: CDR1 SGHRS and CDR2 YFSETQ. V was pared by 6 bases and J by 5 bases, with 18 bases between. The CDR3 DNA is TGCGCCAGCACCTTCCCAGGGGCAGTGAACAATGAGCAGTTCTTC. This sequence encodes CASTFPGAVNNEQFF. Full variable domain (outside the CDR3, taken from reference TRBV5-1 and TRBJ2-1): KAGVTQTPRYLIKTRGQQVTLSCSPISGHRSVSWYQQTPGQGLQFLFEYFSETQRNKGNFPGRFSGRQFSNSRSEMNVSTLELGDSALYLCASTFPGAVNNEQFFGPGTRLTVL.

V usage is TRBV9 and J usage is TRBJ2-2; D perhaps matches TRBD1 (6 bases). CDR1 is SGDLS and CDR2 is YYNGEE in the germline V gene. The CDR3 consists of 15 residues. Trimming shortened V by 0 bases and J by 6 bases, and 12 bases separated the two germline ends. The CDR3, as DNA: TGTGCCAGCAGCGTAGAGGGCAGGGGCGCCGGGGAGCTGTTTTTT. Its protein is CASSVEGRGAGELFF.

The rearrangement links TRBV7-8 to TRBJ1-5, with 7 bases identical to TRBD1. Trimming cost V 5 bases and J 1 base; bases outside gene matches: 11. Germline V lookup: CDR1 SGHVS, CDR2 FQNEAQ. The CDR3 sequence is 17 residues long. The CDR3 bases are TGTGCCAGCAGCGCTAGGCGGGGACAGTCGAGCAATCAGCCCCAGCATTTT. Protein: CASSARRGQSSNQPQHF.

V and J are TRBV5-4 and TRBJ2-4; a weak D match, TRBD1 (7 bases). Germline V gene sequence: CDR1 SGHNT, CDR2 YYREEE (reference sequence). This CDR3 has 14 amino acids. V shed 4 bases and J shed 8 bases, with 16 bases lying between them. The CDR3, as DNA: TGTGCCAGCAGCCCAGGGGGGTCGACGGACATTCAGTACTTC. Protein product: CASSPGGSTDIQYF.

The chain couples TRBV7-9 to TRBJ1-6; no firm D call. CDR3 length: 15 amino acids. Per the germline V gene, CDR1 is SEHNR and CDR2 is FQNEAQ (reference sequence). Trimming took off 1 base at V and 10 bases at J, with 14 bases between the two ends. CDR3 loop: CASSLDTGSRSPLHF. CDR3 coding DNA: TGTGCCAGCAGCTTAGACACGGGGTCTAGATCACCCCTCCACTTT.

The J gene is TRBJ2-5, the V gene TRBV28; D is perhaps TRBD1 (5 bases). Trimming left V 2 bases short and J 5 bases short, with 27 bases between. The CDR3 has 19 residues. In germline, CDR1 is MDHEN, CDR2 SYDVKM. CDR3 loop: CASSLRVGLEAGREETQYF. In DNA, the CDR3 is TGTGCCAGCAGTTTAAGGGTGGGGCTTGAGGCAGGTCGAGAGGAGACCCAGTACTTC.

The chain is built from TRBV5-1 and TRBJ2-1; D not certain. V gave up 2 bases and J gave up 8 bases, with 8 bases separating them. Germline V CDR1 and CDR2: SGHRS, YFSETQ. CDR3 length: 12 residues. Here the CDR3 DNA reads TGCGCCAGCAGCTTACAGTGGGATGAGCAGTTCTTC. Protein sequence: CASSLQWDEQFF.

The V call is TRBV5-6, the J call TRBJ1-1; 9 bases are shared with TRBD1. Losses at the gene ends were 7 bases for V and 8 bases for J; bases not matched to a gene: 6. Germline V lookup: CDR1 SGHDT, CDR2 YYEEEE. This CDR3 has 12 amino acids. The CDR3 DNA reads as TGTGCCAGCTTGGACAGGGGACGCGAAGCTTTCTTT. It translates to CASLDRGREAFF. Full variable domain (rest looked up from reference TRBV5-6 and TRBJ1-1): DAGVTQSPTHLIKTRGQQVTLRCSPKSGHDTVSWYQQALGQGPQFIFQYYEEEERQRGNFPDRFSGHQFPNYSSELNVNALLLGDSALYLCASLDRGREAFFGQGTRLTVV.

The chain employs TRBV6-6 and TRBJ1-5, with no clear D. Germline V lookup: CDR1 MNHNY, CDR2 SVGAGI (reference sequence). Trimming left V 5 bases short and J 6 bases short, with 11 bases between. The CDR3 sequence is 13 residues long. CDR3 in DNA: TGTGCCAGCAGTCCTGGTGGCATTCAGCCCCAGCATTTT. Translation gives CASSPGGIQPQHF.

This chain connects TRBV28 to TRBJ1-5; D might be TRBD1 (6 bases). This CDR3 is built from 17 residues. The ends were cut back, 5 bases at V and 0 bases at J, with 17 bases in the middle. CDR1 is MDHEN and CDR2 is SYDVKM in the germline V gene. The CDR3 reads CASSPPRQAYSNQPQHF. CDR3 DNA sequence: TGTGCCAGCAGTCCGCCAAGACAGGCATATAGCAATCAGCCCCAGCATTTT.

The rearrangement joins TRBV11-2 to TRBJ2-6, with D maybe TRBD1 (6 bases). This CDR3 contains 18 residues. V was trimmed by 2 bases and J by 0 bases, leaving 14 bases between them. The V gene's germline CDR1 is SGHAT and CDR2 FQNNGV. The CDR3: CASSLPGHFTSGANVLTF. CDR3 nucleotides: TGTGCCAGCAGCTTACCGGGACATTTTACCTCTGGGGCCAACGTCCTGACTTTC.

This rearrangement joins TRBV19 to TRBJ1-2, with 7 positions matching TRBD1. Unmatched junction bases numbered 10, after V lost 5 bases and J lost 4 bases. Per germline, CDR1 LNHDA and CDR2 SQIVND (reference sequence). CDR3 length: 15 residues. This CDR3 reads CASSLGTEVFYGYTF. The CDR3 DNA sequence: TGTGCCAGTAGTTTAGGGACAGAGGTTTTCTATGGCTACACCTTC. Using reference TRBV19 and TRBJ1-2 for the parts outside the CDR3, the full variable domain is DGGITQSPKYLFRKEGQNVTLSCEQNLNHDAMYWYRQDPGQGLRLIYYSQIVNDFQKGDIAEGYSVSREKKESFPLTVTSAQKNPTAFYLCASSLGTEVFYGYTFGSGTRLTVV.

V and J are TRBV27 and TRBJ1-5; D perhaps matches TRBD1 (5 bases). The length of the CDR3 is 15 residues. Looked up from germline, CDR1 is MNHEY and CDR2 is SMNVEV (reference sequence). The germline V and J ends were trimmed by 1 base and 4 bases, with 11 bases remaining between them. The CDR3 reads CASSLYGGGNQPQHF. CDR3 bases: TGTGCCAGCAGTTTATATGGGGGGGGGAATCAGCCCCAGCATTTT.

In DNA form, the CDR3 reads TGCGCCAGCAGCCTCAACAGGGAGGGCTATGGCTACACCTTC. Protein sequence: CASSLNREGYGYTF. The chain combines TRBV4-1 with TRBJ1-2; D may be TRBD1 (6 bases). The germline gives CDR1 MGHRA, CDR2 YSYEKL. This CDR3 has 14 residues. V dropped 4 bases and J dropped 4 bases, with 13 bases sitting between them.